This T cell receptor beta chain is drawn from a study of draining lymph node invasion in breast cancer (dated by TCRdb to the early 2020s). Study-level background: Histology and cytokeratin immunohistochemistry were used to diagnose nodal metastasis, and EpCAM/CD45 flow cytometry was used to confirm the diagnosis. Across breast cancer tissues, a separate targeted assay used bulk TCR-beta CDR3 sequencing to compare sorted memory regulatory T cells with memory conventional CD4 T cells. Matched non-invaded and tumor-invaded tumor-draining lymph nodes plus the primary tumor were contributed by each patient, with both Treg and Tconv subsets profiled. In the separate targeted TCR sequencing, lymph nodes from a handful of patients were covered, and primary tumors were sequenced for three of those patients.

Libraries were constructed by bulk RNA-seq. Sequencing relied on an Illumina HiSeq 2500. The study's processing was this. In the separate targeted TCR-seq dataset, CDR3 sequences were extracted from raw reads and quantified using MiXCR version 2.1.5 with default parameters. Each TCR-beta clone in the separate targeted TCR-seq dataset was defined by the V gene, J gene and CDR3 sequence taken together. In the separate targeted TCR-seq dataset, clones with fewer than three counts were first removed, after which only the 90% most strongly expressed clones per sample were kept. In the separate targeted TCR-seq dataset, Treg-Tconv overlap was computed as shared clones divided by total Treg clones per tissue, times 100. In-frame beta chains were kept once TCRdb had trimmed the public reads at Q25 with fastp and called clones with MiXCR. Each CDR3 protein appears once, grouped with its most common genes and DNA. These V and J calls originate from TCRdb's pipeline instead of the authors' own analysis. The sample table contains about 2,400 distinct CDR3 sequences; only one count was recorded for approximately 84% of them. In total, the top ten clones hold 1.6% of the sample.

The investigation overall reported the following: TCRs shared between Treg and Tconv subsets were regarded as suggestive, but not proof, of a common clonal origin. Tracking of the top-100 tumor clones could be carried out in just a couple of patients. In each tissue, about 12-25% of Treg TCRs were also present in Tconvs, a finding interpreted as suggesting peripheral induction of Tregs. Detection of some of the top 100 tumor clones in both invaded and non-invaded nodes suggests recirculation between tumor and draining nodes. The data could not determine whether Treg conversion took place in a particular organ or whether converted Tregs recirculated between nodes and tumor. According to the targeted TCR-seq data, Tregs appeared to be more clonally expanded than Tconvs in every tissue, and both subsets had lower diversity in tumor than in lymph nodes.

Memory conventional CD4 T cells were isolated by sorting for CD4+ CD45RA- CD25- cells. Whether a tumor-draining lymph node counted as invaded or non-invaded depended on the presence or absence of metastatic tumor cells. Before staining and sorting, T cells were pre-enriched using a Miltenyi Pan T Cell isolation kit. Primary tumors were characterized by immunohistochemistry for estrogen receptor, progesterone receptor, HER2 and Ki-67. Within a few hours after surgery, fresh surgical tissue was processed by cutting the tissue into small fragments. The tissue fragments were digested enzymatically for over 15 minutes with Liberase TL plus DNase and were then passed through a 40-micrometer strainer. After DAPI live/dead staining, sorting was performed on a BD FACS Aria II with about 97-99% purity. Sorted cells were lysed in TCL buffer and RNA was purified with a Norgen Single Cell RNA purification kit including DNase treatment.

In its sample, this clonotype was seen once. Its antigen remains unidentified. Base qualities are not at hand, and no much larger clone is one base apart. On its own, one read is weak support. V is shortened by 4 bases, J by 0 bases, and the region joining them spans 11 bases. CDR1 is given as SGHRS and CDR2 as YFSETQ, both from the germline V gene. The CDR3 runs 16 amino acids, cysteine and phenylalanine included. Only CDR3 DNA remains: 48 bases, in frame from the first base. Here the chain combines TRBV5-1 and TRBJ2-6, with the D gene call left open. The source is a female donor with luminal breast cancer. The sequenced material came from sorted memory CD4+ effector T cells from a lymph node. Per the publication, the cell subset or site label means: CD45RA-negative sorted CD4+ T cells (memory Tconv or effector/memory Treg). The sequenced DNA is TGCGCCAGCAGCAGGGCCCCAAGCTCTGGGGCCAACGTCCTGACTTTC. Translated, this gives CASSRAPSSGANVLTF. Joined to the reference TRBV5-1 and TRBJ2-6 proteins, this CDR3 gives the full variable domain: KAGVTQTPRYLIKTRGQQVTLSCSPISGHRSVSWYQQTPGQGLQFLFEYFSETQRNKGNFPGRFSGRQFSNSRSEMNVSTLELGDSALYLCASSRAPSSGANVLTFGAGSRLTVL.